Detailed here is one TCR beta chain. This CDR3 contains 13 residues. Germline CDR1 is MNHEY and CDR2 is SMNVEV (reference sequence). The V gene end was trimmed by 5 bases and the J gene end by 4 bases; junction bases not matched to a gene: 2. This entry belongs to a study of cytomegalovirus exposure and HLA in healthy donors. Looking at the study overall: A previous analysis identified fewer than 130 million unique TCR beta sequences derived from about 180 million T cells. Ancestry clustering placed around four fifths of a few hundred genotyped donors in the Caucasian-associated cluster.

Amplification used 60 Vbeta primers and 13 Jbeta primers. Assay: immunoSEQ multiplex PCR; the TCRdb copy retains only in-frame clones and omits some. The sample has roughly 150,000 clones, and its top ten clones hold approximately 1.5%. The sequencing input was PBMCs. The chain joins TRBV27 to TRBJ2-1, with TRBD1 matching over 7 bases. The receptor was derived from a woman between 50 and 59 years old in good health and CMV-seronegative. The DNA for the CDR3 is TGTGCCAGCAGTCCCAGGGGGTACAATGAGCAGTTCTTC. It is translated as CASSPRGYNEQFF.